Listed here are 4 T cell receptor beta chains from one sample, sequenced in a study of blood T cells in healthy people across ages. The second PCR ran 7 to 11 cycles with a sample-barcoded 5' primer and J-beta primers. MiXCR, run by TCRdb on the 5' RACE reads, gives a single entry per CDR3 protein. The data contain around 800,000 distinct CDR3 sequences, approximately 59% of them singletons. The specimen was blood. The receptors originated from a man aged 25 to 40 in good health.

The V call is TRBV5-5, the J call TRBJ2-1; D unclear. The germline V gene has CDR1 SGHKS and CDR2 YYEKEE (reference sequence). V was trimmed by 4 bases and J by 1 base, leaving 9 bases between them. CDR3 length: 14 amino acids. The CDR3 region is CASSQLVSYNEQFF. CDR3 in DNA: TGTGCCAGCAGCCAGCTGGTTTCCTACAATGAGCAGTTCTTC.

V gene TRBV4-2 combines with J gene TRBJ2-7, with 7 bases aligning to TRBD1. CDR1 is LGHNA and CDR2 is YNFKEQ in the germline V gene. The CDR3 has 15 amino acids. With 1 base clipped from V and 12 bases from J, the junction kept 15 bases outside the gene matches. CDR3 sequence: CASSQGAAGQVGPYF. In DNA form, the CDR3 reads TGTGCCAGCAGCCAAGGCGCGGCCGGACAGGTCGGTCCGTACTTC.

V is TRBV28 and J is TRBJ2-3, with D perhaps given as TRBD1 or TRBD2 (5 bases each). V gave up 2 bases and J gave up 1 base, with 13 bases separating them. Germline V CDR1 and CDR2: MDHEN, SYDVKM. CDR3 size: 16 residues. CDR3 in DNA: TGTGCCAGCAGTTTAGCCCCCCGGGGCGGCACAGATACGCAGTATTTT. Protein product: CASSLAPRGGTDTQYF.

The rearrangement links TRBV6-2 or TRBV6-3 to TRBJ2-2; possible D gene TRBD2, 6 bases. Trimming stripped 4 bases from V and 9 bases from J, with 18 bases between. Looked up from germline, CDR1 is MNHEY and CDR2 is SVGEGT. The CDR3 length is 15 residues. Written as DNA, the CDR3 is TGTGCCAGCAGTTCTGGCGGGGAGAACGCCAGGGAGCTGTTTTTT. This codes for CASSSGGENARELFF.